The rows below give T cell receptor beta chains drawn from one sample of a study of human T cells and chemical hapten exposure. TCRdb analysed the RACE reads with MiXCR anew, one entry per CDR3 protein. The profile shows fewer than 150,000 distinct CDR3 sequences, about an eighth of them singletons. The material sequenced was whole blood, taken in connection with sensitization to the hapten diphenylcyclopropenone (DPC). The receptor set was obtained from a woman in her forties or fifties with alopecia areata. Some clones in this sample may be carry-over from other donors' samples. CDR3s include the opening cysteine and the closing phenylalanine or tryptophan. Each record gives: clone size, V gene, D gene, J gene, CDR3 protein, CDR3 DNA. A D gene is named only where the DNA matches it firmly. Where a row states a size, it is once, few, many or the class of an expanded clone; other rows omit it.

clone size: NA; V gene: TRBV7-8; D gene: NA; J gene: TRBJ2-7; CDR3 protein: CASSSPGPMEDEQYF; CDR3 DNA: TGTGCCAGCAGCTCACCGGGACCTATGGAAGACGAGCAGTACTTC
clone size: NA; V gene: TRBV20-1; D gene: TRBD2; J gene: TRBJ2-2; CDR3 protein: CSARSPSGTSGRAGNTGELFF; CDR3 DNA: TGCAGTGCTAGATCCCCTTCTGGGACTAGTGGGAGGGCCGGCAACACCGGGGAGCTGTTTTTT
clone size: NA; V gene: TRBV7-8; D gene: TRBD2; J gene: TRBJ2-3; CDR3 protein: CASRSPGLAGSDTQYF; CDR3 DNA: TGTGCCAGCAGGTCCCCGGGACTAGCGGGATCGGATACGCAGTATTTT
clone size: few; V gene: TRBV7-9; D gene: NA; J gene: TRBJ1-5; CDR3 protein: CASSLQGQPQHF; CDR3 DNA: TGTGCCAGCAGCTTACAGGGCCAGCCCCAGCATTTT
clone size: NA; V gene: TRBV10-3; D gene: TRBD2; J gene: TRBJ2-5; CDR3 protein: CAISRTSVPQETQYF; CDR3 DNA: TGTGCCATCTCCAGGACTAGCGTCCCCCAAGAGACCCAGTACTTC
clone size: many; V gene: TRBV7-6; D gene: NA; J gene: TRBJ2-5; CDR3 protein: CACGLQETQYF; CDR3 DNA: TGTGCCTGTGGGCTGCAAGAGACCCAGTACTTC
clone size: many; V gene: TRBV7-2; D gene: NA; J gene: TRBJ2-5; CDR3 protein: CASSPSVPKTQYF; CDR3 DNA: TGTGCCAGCAGCCCCTCGGTCCCGAAGACCCAGTACTTC
clone size: NA; V gene: TRBV12-3/TRBV12-4; D gene: NA; J gene: TRBJ2-3; CDR3 protein: CASRNTGRRTDTQYF; CDR3 DNA: TGTGCCAGCAGAAACACAGGGCGAAGGACAGATACGCAGTATTTT
clone size: few; V gene: TRBV29-1; D gene: NA; J gene: TRBJ1-5; CDR3 protein: CSVKSGGGQPQHF; CDR3 DNA: TGCAGCGTGAAGTCCGGGGGCGGTCAGCCCCAGCATTTT
clone size: few; V gene: TRBV4-1; D gene: NA; J gene: TRBJ2-3; CDR3 protein: CASSQGGRTDTQYF; CDR3 DNA: TGCGCCAGCAGCCAAGGAGGACGCACAGATACGCAGTATTTT
clone size: NA; V gene: TRBV6-5; D gene: NA; J gene: TRBJ2-1; CDR3 protein: CASIRGTPPSSEQFF; CDR3 DNA: TGTGCCAGCATCAGGGGGACTCCCCCGAGCAGTGAGCAGTTCTTC
clone size: many; V gene: TRBV25-1; D gene: NA; J gene: TRBJ2-5; CDR3 protein: CASSLGGTQYF; CDR3 DNA: TGTGCCAGCAGTTTAGGGGGGACCCAGTACTTC
clone size: NA; V gene: TRBV6-1; D gene: TRBD2; J gene: TRBJ2-3; CDR3 protein: CASSPSGNGHTQYF; CDR3 DNA: TGTGCCAGCAGTCCTAGCGGGAATGGGCATACGCAGTATTTT
clone size: many; V gene: TRBV9; D gene: TRBD2; J gene: TRBJ2-5; CDR3 protein: CASSFSGRGDQETQYF; CDR3 DNA: TGTGCCAGCAGCTTTTCCGGGCGGGGGGACCAAGAGACCCAGTACTTC
clone size: many; V gene: TRBV5-1; D gene: NA; J gene: TRBJ1-2; CDR3 protein: CASRLAGGGYTF; CDR3 DNA: TGCGCCAGCAGATTAGCGGGAGGCGGCTACACCTTC
clone size: NA; V gene: TRBV5-1; D gene: NA; J gene: TRBJ1-4; CDR3 protein: CASSLEGANEKLFF; CDR3 DNA: TGCGCCAGCAGCTTGGAAGGGGCTAATGAAAAACTGTTTTTT
clone size: NA; V gene: TRBV5-6; D gene: TRBD1; J gene: TRBJ2-7; CDR3 protein: CASSFPGQGANSYEQYF; CDR3 DNA: TGTGCCAGCAGCTTCCCGGGACAGGGGGCAAACTCCTACGAGCAGTACTTC
clone size: NA; V gene: TRBV18; D gene: NA; J gene: TRBJ1-1; CDR3 protein: CASSLLQVEAFF; CDR3 DNA: TGTGCCAGCTCCCTTTTACAGGTTGAAGCTTTCTTT
clone size: NA; V gene: TRBV7-2; D gene: TRBD2; J gene: TRBJ2-7; CDR3 protein: CASSLDGRAGEQYF; CDR3 DNA: TGTGCCAGCAGCTTAGACGGGAGGGCCGGCGAGCAGTACTTC
clone size: NA; V gene: TRBV6-5; D gene: NA; J gene: TRBJ2-1; CDR3 protein: CASSYSRRSGIGPNEQFF; CDR3 DNA: TGTGCCAGCAGTTACTCGCGCCGTTCCGGCATCGGCCCCAATGAGCAGTTCTTC
clone size: many; V gene: TRBV6-2/TRBV6-3; D gene: NA; J gene: TRBJ2-7; CDR3 protein: CASSRTRSYEQYF; CDR3 DNA: TGTGCCAGCAGCCGGACACGCTCCTACGAGCAGTACTTC
clone size: NA; V gene: TRBV20-1; D gene: TRBD2; J gene: TRBJ2-7; CDR3 protein: CSARNTVQLAGSYEQYF; CDR3 DNA: TGCAGTGCTAGAAACACGGTTCAGCTAGCGGGCTCCTACGAGCAGTACTTC
clone size: few; V gene: TRBV18; D gene: NA; J gene: TRBJ1-5; CDR3 protein: CASSPKSGGQPQHF; CDR3 DNA: TGTGCCAGCTCACCCAAGTCTGGGGGTCAGCCCCAGCATTTT